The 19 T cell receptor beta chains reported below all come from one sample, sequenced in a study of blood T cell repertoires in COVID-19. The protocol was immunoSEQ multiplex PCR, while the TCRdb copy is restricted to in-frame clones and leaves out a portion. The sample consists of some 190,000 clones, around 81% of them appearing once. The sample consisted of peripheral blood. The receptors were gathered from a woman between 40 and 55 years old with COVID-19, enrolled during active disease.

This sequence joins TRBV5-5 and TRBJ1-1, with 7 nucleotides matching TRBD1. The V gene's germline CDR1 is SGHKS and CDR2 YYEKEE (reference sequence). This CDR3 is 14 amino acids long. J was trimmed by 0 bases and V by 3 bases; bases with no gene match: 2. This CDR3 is CASSWGQMNTEAFF. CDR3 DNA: TGTGCCAGCAGCTGGGGACAGATGAACACTGAAGCTTTCTTT.

CDR3 coding DNA: TGTGCCAGTAACACCCGAGGGACAGGGGGCGAGCAGTACTTC. Protein: CASNTRGTGGEQYF. This sequence joins TRBV19 and TRBJ2-7; 11 bases align to TRBD1. The V and J ends lost 7 bases and 6 bases, in that order; junction bases with no gene match: 8. The CDR3 loop spans 14 amino acids. Germline assignment: CDR1 LNHDA and CDR2 SQIVND (reference sequence). Using reference TRBV19 and TRBJ2-7 for the parts outside the CDR3, the full variable domain is DGGITQSPKYLFRKEGQNVTLSCEQNLNHDAMYWYRQDPGQGLRLIYYSQIVNDFQKGDIAEGYSVSREKKESFPLTVTSAQKNPTAFYLCASNTRGTGGEQYFGPGTRLTVT.

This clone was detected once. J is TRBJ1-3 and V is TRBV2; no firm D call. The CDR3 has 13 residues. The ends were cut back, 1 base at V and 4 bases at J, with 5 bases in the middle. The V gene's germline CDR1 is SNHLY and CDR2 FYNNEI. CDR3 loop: CASSEVQGNTIYF. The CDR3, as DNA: TGTGCCAGCAGTGAAGTCCAGGGAAACACCATATATTTT.

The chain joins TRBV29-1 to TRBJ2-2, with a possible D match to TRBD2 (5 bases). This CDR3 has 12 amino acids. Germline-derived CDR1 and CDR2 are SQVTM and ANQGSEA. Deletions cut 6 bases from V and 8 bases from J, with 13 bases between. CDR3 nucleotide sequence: TGCAGCGTGGGCCCAGCGGTAGGGGAGCTGTTTTTT. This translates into CSVGPAVGELFF.

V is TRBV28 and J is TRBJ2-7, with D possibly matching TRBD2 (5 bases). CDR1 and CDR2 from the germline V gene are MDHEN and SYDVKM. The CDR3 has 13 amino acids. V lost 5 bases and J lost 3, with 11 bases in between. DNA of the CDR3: TGTGCCAGCAGTCCTACGGGGTACTACGAGCAGTACTTC. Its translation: CASSPTGYYEQYF.

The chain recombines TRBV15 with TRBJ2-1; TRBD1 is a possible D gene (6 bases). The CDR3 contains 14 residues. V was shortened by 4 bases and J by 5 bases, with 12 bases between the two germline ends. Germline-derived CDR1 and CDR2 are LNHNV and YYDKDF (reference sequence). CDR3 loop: CATSIVEGDNEQFF. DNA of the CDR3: TGTGCCACCAGCATCGTTGAGGGGGACAATGAGCAGTTCTTC.

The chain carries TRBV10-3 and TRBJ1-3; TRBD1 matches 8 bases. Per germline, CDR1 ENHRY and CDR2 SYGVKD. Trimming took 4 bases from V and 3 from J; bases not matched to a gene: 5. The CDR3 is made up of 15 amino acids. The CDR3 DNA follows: TGTGCCATCAGTGTACAGGGGGGCGGTGGAAACACCATATATTTT. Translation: CAISVQGGGGNTIYF.

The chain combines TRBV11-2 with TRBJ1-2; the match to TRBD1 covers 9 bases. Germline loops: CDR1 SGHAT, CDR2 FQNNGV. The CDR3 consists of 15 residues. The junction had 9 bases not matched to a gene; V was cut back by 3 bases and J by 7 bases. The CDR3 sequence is CASSFGNTGGSGYTF. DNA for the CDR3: TGTGCCAGCAGCTTTGGTAATACAGGGGGCTCTGGCTACACCTTC. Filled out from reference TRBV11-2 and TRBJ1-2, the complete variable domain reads EAGVAQSPRYKIIEKRQSVAFWCNPISGHATLYWYQQILGQGPKLLIQFQNNGVVDDSQLPKDRFSAERLKGVDSTLKIQPAKLEDSAVYLCASSFGNTGGSGYTFGSGTRLTVV.

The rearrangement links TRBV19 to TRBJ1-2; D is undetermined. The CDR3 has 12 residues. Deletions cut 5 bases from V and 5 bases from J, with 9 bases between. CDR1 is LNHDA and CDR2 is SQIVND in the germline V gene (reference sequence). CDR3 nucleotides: TGTGCCAGTAGTTACGGAGCGTATGGCTACACCTTC. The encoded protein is CASSYGAYGYTF.

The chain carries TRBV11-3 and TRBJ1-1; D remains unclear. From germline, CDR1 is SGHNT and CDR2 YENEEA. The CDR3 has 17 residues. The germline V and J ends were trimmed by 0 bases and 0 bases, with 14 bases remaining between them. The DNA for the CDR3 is TGTGCCAGCAGCTTAGAGTTGCCAGGCCTTCTGAACACTGAAGCTTTCTTT. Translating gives CASSLELPGLLNTEAFF.

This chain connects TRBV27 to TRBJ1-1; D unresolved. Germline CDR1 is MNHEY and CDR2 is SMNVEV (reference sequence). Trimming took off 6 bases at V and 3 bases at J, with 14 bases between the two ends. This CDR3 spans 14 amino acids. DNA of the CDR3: TGTGCCAGCAGCCCATTAGAGGGATACACTGAAGCTTTCTTT. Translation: CASSPLEGYTEAFF.

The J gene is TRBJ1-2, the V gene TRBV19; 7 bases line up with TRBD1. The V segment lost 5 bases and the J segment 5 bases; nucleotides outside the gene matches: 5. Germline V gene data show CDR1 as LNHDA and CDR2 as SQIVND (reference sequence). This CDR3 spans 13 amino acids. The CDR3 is CASSPDRVYGYTF. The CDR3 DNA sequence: TGTGCCAGTAGTCCCGACAGGGTTTATGGCTACACCTTC.

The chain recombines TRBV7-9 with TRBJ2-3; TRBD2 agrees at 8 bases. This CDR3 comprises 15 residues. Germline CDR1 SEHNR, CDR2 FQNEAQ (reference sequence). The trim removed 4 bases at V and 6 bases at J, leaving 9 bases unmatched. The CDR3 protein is CASSSQRENRDTQYF. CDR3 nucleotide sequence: TGTGCCAGCAGCTCTCAGCGGGAGAATCGCGATACGCAGTATTTT.

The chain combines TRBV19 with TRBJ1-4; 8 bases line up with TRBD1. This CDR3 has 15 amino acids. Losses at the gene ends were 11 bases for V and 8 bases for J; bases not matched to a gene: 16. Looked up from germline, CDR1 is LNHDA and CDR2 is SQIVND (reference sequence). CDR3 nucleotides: TGTGCCTCCCGCCCCCCCGGGACAGGTAACGAAAAACTGTTTTTT. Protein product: CASRPPGTGNEKLFF.

CDR3: CASTRDKAGLTMDEQFF. The CDR3 nucleotides are TGTGCCAGCACCCGGGACAAAGCGGGACTGACTATGGATGAGCAGTTCTTC. The chain employs TRBV25-1 and TRBJ2-1; a possible D gene is TRBD2 (7 bases). The CDR3 covers 17 residues. V shed 7 bases and J shed 8 bases, with 27 bases lying between them. The V gene's germline CDR1 is MGHDK and CDR2 SYGVNS.

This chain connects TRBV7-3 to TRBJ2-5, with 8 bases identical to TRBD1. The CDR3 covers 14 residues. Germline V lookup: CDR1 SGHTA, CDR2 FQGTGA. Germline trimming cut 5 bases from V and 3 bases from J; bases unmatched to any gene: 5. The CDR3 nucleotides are TGTGCCAGCAGCACGGGACAGGCCGAAGAGACCCAGTACTTC. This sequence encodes CASSTGQAEETQYF.

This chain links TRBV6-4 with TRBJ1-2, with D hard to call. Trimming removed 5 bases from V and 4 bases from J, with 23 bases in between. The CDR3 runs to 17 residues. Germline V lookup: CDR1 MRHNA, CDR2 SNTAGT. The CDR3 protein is CASSLTLALFFTYGYTF. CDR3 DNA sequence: TGTGCCAGCAGTCTCACGTTGGCCCTCTTCTTTACCTATGGCTACACCTTC.

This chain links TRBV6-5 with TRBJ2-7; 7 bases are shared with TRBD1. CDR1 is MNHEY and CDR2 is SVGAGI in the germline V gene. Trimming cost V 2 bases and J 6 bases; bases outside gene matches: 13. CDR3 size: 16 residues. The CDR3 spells CASSYGTVGFAGEQYF. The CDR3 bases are TGTGCCAGCAGTTACGGGACAGTTGGCTTTGCGGGCGAGCAGTACTTC.

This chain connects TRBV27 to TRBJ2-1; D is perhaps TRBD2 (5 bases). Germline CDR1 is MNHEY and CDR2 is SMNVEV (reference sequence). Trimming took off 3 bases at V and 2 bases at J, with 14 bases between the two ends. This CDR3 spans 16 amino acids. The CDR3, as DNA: TGTGCCAGCAGTTTTAATCCGGGAAGCACCTACAATGAGCAGTTCTTC. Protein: CASSFNPGSTYNEQFF.